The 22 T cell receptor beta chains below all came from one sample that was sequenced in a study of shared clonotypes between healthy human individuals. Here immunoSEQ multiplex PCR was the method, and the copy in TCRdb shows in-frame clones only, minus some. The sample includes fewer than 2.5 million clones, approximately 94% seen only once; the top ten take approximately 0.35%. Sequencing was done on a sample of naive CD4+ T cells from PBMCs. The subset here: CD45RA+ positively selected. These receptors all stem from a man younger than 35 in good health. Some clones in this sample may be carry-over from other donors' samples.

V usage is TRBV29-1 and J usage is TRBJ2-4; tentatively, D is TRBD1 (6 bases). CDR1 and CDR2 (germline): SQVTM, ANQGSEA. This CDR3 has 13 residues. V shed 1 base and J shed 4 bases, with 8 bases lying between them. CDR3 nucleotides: TGCAGCGTTGAAGGGACAGAGAAAAACATTCAGTACTTC. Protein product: CSVEGTEKNIQYF.

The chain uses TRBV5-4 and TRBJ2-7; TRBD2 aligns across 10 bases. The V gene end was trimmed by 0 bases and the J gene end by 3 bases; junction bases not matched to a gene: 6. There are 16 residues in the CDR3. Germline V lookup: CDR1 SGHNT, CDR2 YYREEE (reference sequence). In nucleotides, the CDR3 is TGTGCCAGCAGCTTGGTGGCTAGCGGGAGTTACTACGAGCAGTACTTC. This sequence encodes CASSLVASGSYYEQYF.

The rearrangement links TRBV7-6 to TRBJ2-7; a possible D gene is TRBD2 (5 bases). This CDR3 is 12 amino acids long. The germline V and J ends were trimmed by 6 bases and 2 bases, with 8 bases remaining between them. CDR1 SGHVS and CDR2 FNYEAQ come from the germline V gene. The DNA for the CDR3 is TGTGCCAGCAGTCTTAGCGCCTACGAGCAGTACTTC. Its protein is CASSLSAYEQYF.

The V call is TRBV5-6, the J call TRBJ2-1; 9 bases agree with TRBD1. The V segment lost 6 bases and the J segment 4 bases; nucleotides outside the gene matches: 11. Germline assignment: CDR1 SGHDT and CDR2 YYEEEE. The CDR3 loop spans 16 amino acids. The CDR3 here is CASTSLGTGHYNEQFF. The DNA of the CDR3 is TGTGCCAGCACCTCTCTGGGGACAGGGCATTACAATGAGCAGTTCTTC.

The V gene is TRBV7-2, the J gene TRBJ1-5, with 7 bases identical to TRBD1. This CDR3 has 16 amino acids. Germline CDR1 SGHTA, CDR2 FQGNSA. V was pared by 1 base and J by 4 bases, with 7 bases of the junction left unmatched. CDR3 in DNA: TGTGCCAGCAGCTTAGTGGGAGCGACAGGGAATCAGCCCCAGCATTTT. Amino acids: CASSLVGATGNQPQHF.

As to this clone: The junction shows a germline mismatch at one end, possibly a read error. CDR3 sequence reads: CASSPQLRVRETQYF. CDR3 coding DNA: TGTGCCAGCTCCCCACAGCTCAGGGTACGAGAGACCCAGTACTTC. The V call is TRBV18, the J call TRBJ2-5; weak D call: TRBD1 (5 bases). Germline lookup yields CDR1 KGHSH and CDR2 LQKENI. The CDR3 is 15 amino acids.

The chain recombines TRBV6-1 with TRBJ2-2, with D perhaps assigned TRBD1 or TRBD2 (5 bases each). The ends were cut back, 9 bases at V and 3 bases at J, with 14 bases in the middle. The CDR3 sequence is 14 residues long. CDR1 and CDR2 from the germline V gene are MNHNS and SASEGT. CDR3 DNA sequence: TGTGCCAGGATGTTCAGGGAGTACACCGGGGAGCTGTTTTTT. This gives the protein CARMFREYTGELFF.

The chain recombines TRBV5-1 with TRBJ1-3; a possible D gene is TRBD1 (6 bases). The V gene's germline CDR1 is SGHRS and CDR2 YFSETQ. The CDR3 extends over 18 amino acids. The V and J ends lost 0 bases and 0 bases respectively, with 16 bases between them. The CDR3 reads CASSLVGQQLSSGNTIYF. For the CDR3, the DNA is TGCGCCAGCAGCTTGGTCGGACAGCAGTTGAGCTCTGGAAACACCATATATTTT.

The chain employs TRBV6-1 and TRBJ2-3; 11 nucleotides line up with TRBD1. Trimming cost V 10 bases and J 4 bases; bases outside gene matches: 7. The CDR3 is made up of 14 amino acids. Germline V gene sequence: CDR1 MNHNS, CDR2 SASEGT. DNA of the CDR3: TGTGCCACCGCGGGGACAGGGGGATCAGATACGCAGTATTTT. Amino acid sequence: CATAGTGGSDTQYF.

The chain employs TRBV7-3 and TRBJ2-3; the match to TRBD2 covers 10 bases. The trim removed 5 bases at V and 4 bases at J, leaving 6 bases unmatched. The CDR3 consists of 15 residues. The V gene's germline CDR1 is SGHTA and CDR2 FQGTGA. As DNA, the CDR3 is TGTGCCAGCAGCCCCCGGCTAGCGGGAGCAGATACGCAGTATTTT. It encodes CASSPRLAGADTQYF.

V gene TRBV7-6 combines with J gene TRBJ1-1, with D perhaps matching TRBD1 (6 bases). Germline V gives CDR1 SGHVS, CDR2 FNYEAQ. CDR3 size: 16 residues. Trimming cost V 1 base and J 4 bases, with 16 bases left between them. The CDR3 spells CASSLGLGRGVTEAFF. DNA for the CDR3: TGTGCCAGCAGCTTAGGTTTGGGCAGGGGCGTCACTGAAGCTTTCTTT.

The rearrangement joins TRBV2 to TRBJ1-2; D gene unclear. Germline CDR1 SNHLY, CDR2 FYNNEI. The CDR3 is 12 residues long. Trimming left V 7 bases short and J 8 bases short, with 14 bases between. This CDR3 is CASMGVSTGYTF. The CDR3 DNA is TGTGCCAGCATGGGCGTTTCGACGGGCTACACCTTC. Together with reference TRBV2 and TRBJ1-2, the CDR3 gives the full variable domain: EPEVTQTPSHQVTQMGQEVILRCVPISNHLYFYWYRQILGQKVEFLVSFYNNEISEKSEIFDDQFSVERPDGSNFTLKIRSTKLEDSAMYFCASMGVSTGYTFGSGTRLTVV.

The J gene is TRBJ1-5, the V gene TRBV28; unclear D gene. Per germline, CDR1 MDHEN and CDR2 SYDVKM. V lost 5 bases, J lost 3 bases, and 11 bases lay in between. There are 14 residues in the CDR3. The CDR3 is CASSLGNLNQPQHF. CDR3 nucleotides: TGTGCCAGCAGTCTCGGGAACCTCAATCAGCCCCAGCATTTT.

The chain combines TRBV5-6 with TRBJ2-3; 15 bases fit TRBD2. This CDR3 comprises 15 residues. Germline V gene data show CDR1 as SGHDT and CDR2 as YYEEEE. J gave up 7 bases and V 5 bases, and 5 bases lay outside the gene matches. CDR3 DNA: TGTGCCAGCAGTGGGACTAGCGGGGGGAGAAATACGCAGTATTTT. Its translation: CASSGTSGGRNTQYF.

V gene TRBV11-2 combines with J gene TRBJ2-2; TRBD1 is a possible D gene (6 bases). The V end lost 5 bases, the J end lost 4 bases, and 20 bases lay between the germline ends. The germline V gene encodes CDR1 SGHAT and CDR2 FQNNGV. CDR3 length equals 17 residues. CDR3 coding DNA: TGTGCCAGCAGCCCGGCCCCCCACGGGACAACCACCGGGGAGCTGTTTTTT. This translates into CASSPAPHGTTTGELFF.

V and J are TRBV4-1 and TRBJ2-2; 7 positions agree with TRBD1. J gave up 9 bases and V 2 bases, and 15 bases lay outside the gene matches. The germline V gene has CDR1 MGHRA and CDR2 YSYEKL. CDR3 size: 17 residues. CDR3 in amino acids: CASSQSRGQTTTRELFF. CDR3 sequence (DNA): TGCGCCAGCAGCCAATCCCGGGGACAGACGACTACTCGGGAGCTGTTTTTT.

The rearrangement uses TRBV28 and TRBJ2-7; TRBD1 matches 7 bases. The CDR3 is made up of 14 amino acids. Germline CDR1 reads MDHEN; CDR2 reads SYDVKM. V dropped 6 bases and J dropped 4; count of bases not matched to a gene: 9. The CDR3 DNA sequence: TGTGCCAGCAGCCGATTGGGACAGACATACGAGCAGTACTTC. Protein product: CASSRLGQTYEQYF.

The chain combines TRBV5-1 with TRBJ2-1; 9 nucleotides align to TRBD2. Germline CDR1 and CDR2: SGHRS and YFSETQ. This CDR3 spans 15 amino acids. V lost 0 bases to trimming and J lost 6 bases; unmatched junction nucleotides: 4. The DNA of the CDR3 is TGCGCCAGCAGCTTGGGGACTAGCGTGGTCAATGAGCAGTTCTTC. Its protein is CASSLGTSVVNEQFF. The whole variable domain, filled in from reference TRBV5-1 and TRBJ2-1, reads KAGVTQTPRYLIKTRGQQVTLSCSPISGHRSVSWYQQTPGQGLQFLFEYFSETQRNKGNFPGRFSGRQFSNSRSEMNVSTLELGDSALYLCASSLGTSVVNEQFFGPGTRLTVL.

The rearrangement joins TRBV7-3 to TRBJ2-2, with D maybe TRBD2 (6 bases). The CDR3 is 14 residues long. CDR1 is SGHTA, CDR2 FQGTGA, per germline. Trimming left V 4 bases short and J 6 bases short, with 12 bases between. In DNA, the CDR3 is TGTGCCAGCAGCTCCAGTTGGGAGGCCGGGGAGCTGTTTTTT. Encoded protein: CASSSSWEAGELFF.

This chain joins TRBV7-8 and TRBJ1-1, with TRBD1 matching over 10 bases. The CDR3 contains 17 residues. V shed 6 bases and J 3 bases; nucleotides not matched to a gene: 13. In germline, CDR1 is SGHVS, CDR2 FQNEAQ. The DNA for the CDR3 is TGTGCCAGCAGACACGGGACAGGGGTAATGCAGCACACTGAAGCTTTCTTT. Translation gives CASRHGTGVMQHTEAFF.

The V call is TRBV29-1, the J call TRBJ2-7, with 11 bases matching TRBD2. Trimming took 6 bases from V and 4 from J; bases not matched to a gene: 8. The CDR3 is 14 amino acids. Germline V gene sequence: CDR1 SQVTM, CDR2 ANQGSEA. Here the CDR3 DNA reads TGCAGCGTCTCCCCACTAGCGGGAGAGTACGAGCAGTACTTC. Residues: CSVSPLAGEYEQYF.

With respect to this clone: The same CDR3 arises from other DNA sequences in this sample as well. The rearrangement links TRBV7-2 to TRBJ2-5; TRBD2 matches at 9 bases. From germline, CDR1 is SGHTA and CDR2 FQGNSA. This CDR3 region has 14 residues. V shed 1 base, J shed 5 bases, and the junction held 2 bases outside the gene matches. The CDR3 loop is CASSLGTSVETQYF. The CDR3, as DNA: TGTGCCAGCAGCTTAGGGACTAGCGTTGAGACCCAGTACTTC.